This entry concerns a single T cell receptor beta chain. The sample holds many counts of this clonotype. Its antigen remains undetermined. No per-base quality is available; no much larger clone lies one base away. What this sample's time point label stands for: second blood draw from one MS patient after hematopoietic stem cell transplantation. TCR beta repertoires were profiled from peripheral blood of under 15 young patients with multiple sclerosis to demonstrate the VDJtools post-analysis software. Multiple sclerosis patients were children and adolescents aged about 6 to 15 years. The sample is drawn from a study of post-analysis software for immune sequencing data (dated by TCRdb to about 2015). At the level of the whole study: Relapsing-remitting, secondary progressive and progressive-relapsing multiple sclerosis were recorded as disease courses, and subtype annotation was lacking for some patients. The multiple sclerosis patient repertoires were compared with 11 previously published healthy control repertoires from donors aged about 6 to 25 years. A subset of samples was prepared in parallel using single-end sample barcoding, then pooled and co-amplified after Illumina adapter ligation.

Preparation of the library involved PCR. The reads were generated on an Illumina HiSeq 2500. Unique molecular identifiers were incorporated into TCR beta cDNA libraries to reduce PCR and sequencing biases. Per 1 to 10 million input T cells, around 500,000 cDNA molecules were obtained, such that each molecule approximated one T cell. The patient libraries were prepared and sequenced with the same protocol used for the earlier healthy control dataset. Samples belonging to the same batch were prepared together, multiplexed and sequenced on a shared HiSeq lane. From the authors' description of their analysis: Raw barcoded reads were processed with MIGEC, and single-read molecular identifier groups were discarded before consensus assembly and CDR3 extraction. VDJtools was used for post-analysis of the clonotype tables, with diversity normalized by down-sampling every dataset to the smallest sample size. In repertoire overlap clustering, CDR3 amino acid sequences, but not nucleotide sequences, were matched to correct batch-related cross-sample contamination. Through fastp at Q25 and MiXCR, TCRdb rebuilt clones from the public reads, retaining in-frame beta chains. Here each entry gathers all rows of one CDR3 protein and keeps the most common genes and DNA. V and J calls and clone size were set by TCRdb, not the authors. The sample table shows around 160,000 distinct CDR3 sequences, and 35% to 40% are seen once. The ten largest make up 25% to 35% of the sample.

General study outcomes and caveats: The control group was slightly older than the multiple sclerosis patient group. Direct clustering with F measure showed strong co-clustering of samples prepared in the same batch, prompting a batch-effect correction. Patients showed significantly higher frequencies than controls for a handful of TRBV segments, among them TRBV5-6, TRBV5-1 and TRBV20-1. Compared with controls, multiple sclerosis patients had significantly lower normalized Chao1 diversity, a finding suggesting substantial peripheral T-cell clonal expansion.

From a lookup of the germline V gene, CDR1 and CDR2 are SQVTM and ANQGSEA. The CDR3 sequence holds 15 residues, the cysteine and phenylalanine included. Solely the CDR3 DNA is kept, with 45 bases framed from the first base. V ends up 6 bases short and J 4 bases short, with an unmatched junction base count of 11. The sequenced sample was blood, obtained after autologous hematopoietic stem cell transplantation. The sequence came from a girl between 5 and 17 years old with multiple sclerosis. Donor details come from another sample of the same person, matched by shared clones. The rearranged segments are TRBV29-1 and TRBJ2-5; 10 junctional bases match TRBD1. The base sequence is TGCAGCGTCCGCCCCGGTGGGACAGGGGCAGAGACCCAGTACTTC. This codes for CSVRPGGTGAETQYF.